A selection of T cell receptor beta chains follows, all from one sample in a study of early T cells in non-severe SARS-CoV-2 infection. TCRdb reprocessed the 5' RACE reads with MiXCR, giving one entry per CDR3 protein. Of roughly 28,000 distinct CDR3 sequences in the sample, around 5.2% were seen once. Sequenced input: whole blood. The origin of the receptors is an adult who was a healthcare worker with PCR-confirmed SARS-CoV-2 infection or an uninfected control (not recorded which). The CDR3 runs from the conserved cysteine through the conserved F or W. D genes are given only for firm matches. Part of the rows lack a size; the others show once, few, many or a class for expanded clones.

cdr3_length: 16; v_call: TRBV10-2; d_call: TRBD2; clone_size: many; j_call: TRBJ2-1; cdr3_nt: TGCGCCAGCAAGGGACTGACTAGCGGACATTACAATGAGCAGTTCTTC; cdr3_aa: CASKGLTSGHYNEQFF
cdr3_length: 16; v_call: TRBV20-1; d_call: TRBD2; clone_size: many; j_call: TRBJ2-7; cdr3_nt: TGCAGTGCCTATAGCGGGACTAGCGGGTTCTCCTACGAGCAGTACTTC; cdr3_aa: CSAYSGTSGFSYEQYF
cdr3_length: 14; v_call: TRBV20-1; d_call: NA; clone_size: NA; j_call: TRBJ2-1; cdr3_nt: TGCAGTGCCTCTCACTCCTCCTCGTTGAATGAGCAGTTCTTC; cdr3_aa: CSASHSSSLNEQFF
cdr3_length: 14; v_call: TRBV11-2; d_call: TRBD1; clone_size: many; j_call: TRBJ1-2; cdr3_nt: TGTGCCAGCAGCTTGAGGACAGGGGGATATGGCTACACCTTC; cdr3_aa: CASSLRTGGYGYTF
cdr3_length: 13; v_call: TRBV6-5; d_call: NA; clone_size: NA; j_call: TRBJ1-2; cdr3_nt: TGTGCCAGCAGTCCCAGCCATAACTATGGCTACACCTTC; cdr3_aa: CASSPSHNYGYTF
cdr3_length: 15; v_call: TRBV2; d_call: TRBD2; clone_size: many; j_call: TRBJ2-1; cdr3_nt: TGTGCCAGCAGTGGCACGGGAGGGTCTTCTCTACGGCAGTTCTTC; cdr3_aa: CASSGTGGSSLRQFF
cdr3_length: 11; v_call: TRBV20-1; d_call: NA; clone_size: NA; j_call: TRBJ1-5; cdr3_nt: TGCAGTGCTAACGCCGCAACGGCCCAGCATTTT; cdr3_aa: CSANAATAQHF
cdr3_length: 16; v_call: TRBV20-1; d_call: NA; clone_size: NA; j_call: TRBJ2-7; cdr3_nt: TGCAGTGCTAGGGGCCGTGGTGAGACTTCTACCTACGAGCAGTACTTC; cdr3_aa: CSARGRGETSTYEQYF
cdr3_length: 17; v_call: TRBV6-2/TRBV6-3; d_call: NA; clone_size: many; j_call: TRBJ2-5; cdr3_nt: TGTGCCAGCAGTTACTCGGTCCAGAGACCTTCCCAAGAGACCCAGTACTTC; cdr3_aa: CASSYSVQRPSQETQYF
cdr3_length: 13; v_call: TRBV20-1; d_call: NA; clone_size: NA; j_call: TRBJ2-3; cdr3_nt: TGCAGTGCTCGCCGGGAGCCCGGTAATACGCAGTATTTT; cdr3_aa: CSARREPGNTQYF
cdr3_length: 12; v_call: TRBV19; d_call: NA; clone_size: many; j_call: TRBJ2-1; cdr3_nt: TGTGCCAGCGGGAGAGGGGACAATGAGCAGTTCTTC; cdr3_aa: CASGRGDNEQFF
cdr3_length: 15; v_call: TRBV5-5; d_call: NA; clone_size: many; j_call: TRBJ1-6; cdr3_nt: TGTGCCAGCAGCTTGGCGGGTAGGGCCTGGGCGAGCCTCCACTTT; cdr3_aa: CASSLAGRAWASLHF
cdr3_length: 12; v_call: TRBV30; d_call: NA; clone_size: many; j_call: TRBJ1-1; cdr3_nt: TGTGCCTGTACACCTGGGGACACTGAAGCTTTCTTT; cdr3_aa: CACTPGDTEAFF
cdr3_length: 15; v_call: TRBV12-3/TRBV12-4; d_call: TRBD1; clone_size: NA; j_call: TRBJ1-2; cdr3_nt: TGTGCCAGCAGGCCCGACAGGGAATCCATCTATGGCTACACCTTC; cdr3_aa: CASRPDRESIYGYTF
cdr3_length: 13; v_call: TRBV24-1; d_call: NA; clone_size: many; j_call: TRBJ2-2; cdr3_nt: TGTGCCACCGGGCGATCGAACACCGGGGAGCTGTTTTTT; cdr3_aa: CATGRSNTGELFF
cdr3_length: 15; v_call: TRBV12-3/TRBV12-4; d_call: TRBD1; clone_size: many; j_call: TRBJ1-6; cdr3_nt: TGTGCCAGCAGTTGGGAGGACAGGGAATATTCACCCCTCCACTTT; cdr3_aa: CASSWEDREYSPLHF
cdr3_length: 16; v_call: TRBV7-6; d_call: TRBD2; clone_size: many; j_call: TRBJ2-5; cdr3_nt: TGTGCCAGCAGCTCTCGCGGGACTAGCGTTGGGGAGACCCAGTACTTC; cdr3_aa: CASSSRGTSVGETQYF